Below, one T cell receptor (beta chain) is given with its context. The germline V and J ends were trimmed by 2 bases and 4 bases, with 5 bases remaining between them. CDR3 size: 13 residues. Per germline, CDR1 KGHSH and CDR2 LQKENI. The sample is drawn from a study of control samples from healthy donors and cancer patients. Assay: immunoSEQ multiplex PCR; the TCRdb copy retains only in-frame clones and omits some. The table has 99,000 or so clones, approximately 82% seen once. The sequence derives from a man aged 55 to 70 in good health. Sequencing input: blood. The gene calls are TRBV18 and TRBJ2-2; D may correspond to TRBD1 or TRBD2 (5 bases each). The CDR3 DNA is TGTGCCAGCTCACCAGGGGGCACCGGGGAGCTGTTTTTT. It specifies CASSPGGTGELFF.